This T cell receptor beta chain was identified in a study of blood T cells in healthy people across ages. As for the study in general: Per two T cells, about one barcoded beta molecule was captured through template switching. Study observations and caveats: Whereas aged donors had fewer naive CD4+ cells, long-lived donors had more of them and higher diversity.

V dropped 6 bases and J dropped 8 bases, with 22 bases sitting between them. The CDR3 contains 15 residues. This clonotype showed up many times. Its target is unknown. Alongside a J-beta primer mix, a sample-barcoded 5' primer served in a second PCR lasting 7 to 11 cycles. Every single cDNA molecule received a tag from a template-switch adaptor with 12 random nucleotides. TCRdb independently ran MiXCR on the 5' RACE reads; one entry per CDR3 protein. The table lists hundreds of thousands of distinct CDR3 sequences, roughly half of them singletons. Donation came from healthy Caucasian individuals in Russia who were aged about 6 to 95.

The source is a woman older than 75 in good health. The sample comprised blood. The J gene is TRBJ1-2, the V gene TRBV12-3 or TRBV12-4, with a tentative D call TRBD1 (5 bases). CDR3 protein: CASRTVGVFLEGYTF. The CDR3 nucleotides read TGTGCCAGCAGGACAGTGGGGGTTTTTCTAGAAGGCTACACCTTC.